Following are 17 T cell receptor beta chains from one sample sequenced in a study of blood T cell repertoires in COVID-19. Sequencing used immunoSEQ multiplex PCR; TCRdb keeps in-frame clones, though not all of them. The profile shows around 49,000 clones, about 86% of them singletons. Sequenced: peripheral blood. These receptor sequences come from a woman older than 75 with COVID-19, enrolled during active disease.

The chain combines TRBV7-9 with TRBJ2-7, with 7 bases aligning to TRBD1. Per germline, CDR1 SEHNR and CDR2 FQNEAQ (reference sequence). Germline trimming cut 5 bases from V and 2 bases from J; bases unmatched to any gene: 6. There are 14 residues in the CDR3. This CDR3 reads CASSPRDRTYEQYF. The DNA for the CDR3 is TGTGCCAGCAGCCCCCGGGACAGAACCTACGAGCAGTACTTC.

This chain links TRBV5-1 with TRBJ1-1; possibly TRBD1 for D (5 bases). V was cut by 0 bases and J by 0 bases, with 12 bases left in between. The germline CDR1 and CDR2 sequences are SGHRS and YFSETQ. This CDR3 contains 16 residues. CDR3 amino acids: CASSLAVSGVNTEAFF. The DNA of the CDR3 is TGCGCCAGCAGCTTGGCAGTGTCGGGGGTGAACACTGAAGCTTTCTTT.

This chain links TRBV5-7 with TRBJ1-1, with a possible D match to TRBD1 (5 bases). TRBV5-7 is an ORF for which the function is uncertain. The CDR3 contains 11 residues. Between the trimmed V and J ends, which lost 2 bases and 8 bases, there was a span of 7 bases. The CDR3 DNA sequence: TGTGCCAGCAGCTTTGGACAAGAAGCTTTCTTT. The encoded protein is CASSFGQEAFF.

The chain has TRBV2 and TRBJ1-1; no clear D gene. This CDR3 region has 14 residues. Trimming took 2 bases from V and 0 from J, leaving 7 bases between them. The V gene's germline CDR1 is SNHLY and CDR2 FYNNEI. Written as DNA, the CDR3 is TGTGCCAGCAGTGAAAATAACATGAACACTGAAGCTTTCTTT. The encoded protein is CASSENNMNTEAFF.

This rearrangement joins TRBV18 to TRBJ2-3; 9 positions agree with TRBD2. The V and J ends lost 3 bases and 3 bases, in that order; junction bases with no gene match: 4. This CDR3 is 15 amino acids long. CDR1 is KGHSH, CDR2 LQKENI, per germline. CDR3 in DNA: TGTGCCAGCTCACCGAATAGCGGGAGTACAGATACGCAGTATTTT. It is translated as CASSPNSGSTDTQYF.

The rearrangement links TRBV19 to TRBJ1-2; tentative D call: TRBD1 (5 bases). The V gene's germline CDR1 is LNHDA and CDR2 SQIVND (reference sequence). This CDR3 spans 12 amino acids. V was shortened by 9 bases and J by 4 bases, with 12 bases between the two germline ends. DNA for the CDR3: TGTGCCAGCACCGACGGGGGCTATGGCTACACCTTC. This codes for CASTDGGYGYTF.

J is TRBJ2-3 and V is TRBV5-6; D possibly corresponds to TRBD1 (6 bases). Germline V lookup: CDR1 SGHDT, CDR2 YYEEEE. This CDR3 has 14 residues. Trimming left V 5 bases short and J 4 bases short, with 14 bases between. The CDR3 reads CASSHTGNPDTQYF. CDR3 nucleotide sequence: TGTGCCAGCAGTCACACAGGGAACCCAGATACGCAGTATTTT.

This clone occurred once. The CDR3 nucleotides are TGTGCCAGCAGTTTGAGGGGGATCTCTGGAAACACCATATATTTT. Its protein product is CASSLRGISGNTIYF. The chain uses TRBV6-5 and TRBJ1-3; maybe TRBD1 (6 bases). The germline CDR1 and CDR2 sequences are MNHEY and SVGAGI. The V end was cut by 4 bases, the J end by 0 bases, with 10 bases between. The CDR3 length is 15 residues.

V is TRBV15 and J is TRBJ1-2; D is unclear. V lost 0 bases and J 5 bases, leaving 4 bases between the germline ends. This CDR3 is 12 amino acids long. From germline, CDR1 is LNHNV and CDR2 YYDKDF (reference sequence). In DNA, the CDR3 is TGTGCCACCAGCAGAGATCGTTATGGCTACACCTTC. Its translation is CATSRDRYGYTF.

V usage is TRBV6-5 and J usage is TRBJ2-5, with 11 bases that match TRBD1. Germline-derived CDR1 and CDR2 are MNHEY and SVGAGI. This CDR3 is built from 14 residues. V shed 6 bases and J 5 bases; nucleotides not matched to a gene: 5. The CDR3 sequence is CASRRTGGIETQYF. The CDR3 DNA is TGTGCCAGCAGGAGGACAGGGGGCATTGAGACCCAGTACTTC.

The genes are TRBV3-1 (or the pseudogene TRBV3-2) and TRBJ1-4; D is ambiguous. Between the trimmed V and J ends, which lost 1 base and 4 bases, there was a span of 10 bases. Germline V gene sequence: CDR1 LGHDT, CDR2 YNNKEL (reference sequence). This CDR3 has 15 residues. The CDR3: CASSQGPQLNEKLFF. The CDR3 region has the DNA TGTGCCAGCAGCCAAGGGCCACAGCTTAATGAAAAACTGTTTTTT.

The chain recombines TRBV11-1 with TRBJ2-7; 7 bases fit TRBD2. The CDR3 is 16 residues long. The germline CDR1 and CDR2 sequences are SGHAT and FQDESV (reference sequence). The V gene end was trimmed by 3 bases and the J gene end by 6 bases; junction bases not matched to a gene: 14. The CDR3 DNA sequence: TGTGCCAGCAGCTTCCGTCTAGCGGACCCGCCACGCGAGCAGTACTTC. It yields the protein CASSFRLADPPREQYF. Full variable domain (remainder filled in from reference TRBV11-1 and TRBJ2-7): EAEVAQSPRYKITEKSQAVAFWCDPISGHATLYWYRQILGQGPELLVQFQDESVVDDSQLPKDRFSAERLKGVDSTLKIQPAELGDSAMYLCASSFRLADPPREQYFGPGTRLTVT.

The V call is TRBV19, the J call TRBJ2-5; 14 bases fit TRBD2. CDR3 length equals 15 residues. Germline V gene lookup returns CDR1 LNHDA and CDR2 SQIVND (reference sequence). V lost 6 bases and J lost 5; bases outside the gene matches: 5. The CDR3 DNA follows: TGTGCCAGTAGGGGGACTAGCGGGGGCCGGGAGACCCAGTACTTC. Encoded protein: CASRGTSGGRETQYF.

The table lists this clone with a few counts. The V gene is TRBV2, the J gene TRBJ2-7; 8 nucleotides agree with TRBD1. With V trimmed by 7 bases and J by 7 bases, 15 bases remained unmatched. Germline assignment: CDR1 SNHLY and CDR2 FYNNEI. This CDR3 contains 15 residues. CDR3 sequence: CASTGSGTGSWEQYF. CDR3 DNA sequence: TGTGCCAGCACCGGATCCGGGACAGGCTCCTGGGAGCAGTACTTC.

This clone came up a few times. The rearrangement joins TRBV11-3 to TRBJ1-1; a weak D match, TRBD1 (6 bases). From germline, CDR1 is SGHNT and CDR2 YENEEA. CDR3 length: 14 residues. The ends were cut back, 5 bases at V and 0 bases at J, with 10 bases in the middle. CDR3 bases: TGTGCCAGCAGCACAGACAGGATGAACACTGAAGCTTTCTTT. This codes for CASSTDRMNTEAFF. The whole variable domain, filled in from reference TRBV11-3 and TRBJ1-1, reads EAGVVQSPRYKIIEKKQPVAFWCNPISGHNTLYWYLQNLGQGPELLIRYENEEAVDDSQLPKDRFSAERLKGVDSTLKIQPAELGDSAVYLCASSTDRMNTEAFFGQGTRLTVV.

This rearrangement joins TRBV18 to TRBJ1-3; no firm D call. This CDR3 has 14 residues. With 3 bases removed from V and 5 bases from J, the gap between germline ends came to 11 bases. The V gene's germline CDR1 is KGHSH and CDR2 LQKENI. CDR3 protein: CASSPNNYRNTIYF. The CDR3 DNA sequence: TGTGCCAGCTCACCGAACAACTATAGAAACACCATATATTTT.

The chain uses TRBV28 and TRBJ2-1, with 13 bases lining up with TRBD2. V trimming: 6 bases; J trimming: 3 bases; junction bases outside the gene matches: 11. Germline CDR1 reads MDHEN; CDR2 reads SYDVKM. The CDR3 has 18 amino acids. CDR3: CASRSPRTSGSLYNEQFF. In DNA form, the CDR3 reads TGTGCCAGCAGGTCGCCCCGGACTAGCGGGAGTCTCTACAATGAGCAGTTCTTC.